One and the same sample provided the 27 T cell receptor beta chains below, sequenced in a study of vaccination and CD4 T cells after COVID-19. The Oncomine TCR Beta short-read assay was what sequenced the DNA obtained from cultured CD4+ T cells. One entry per CDR3 protein results from TCRdb running MiXCR on the PCR reads. The sample lists some 5,800 distinct CDR3 sequences, 25% to 35% occurring once. As to treatment: approximately 9-day PBMC culture with coronavirus spike peptide pools or control peptides (ViraFEST assay). CD4+ T lymphocytes from the unexposed donor were collected before the COVID-19 pandemic (2011-2018). The antigens for these receptors are not known. The sequencing input was CD4+ T cells from blood, cultured in vitro. The receptors derive from a human donor in good health.

By its share, this clonotype is medium-sized (0.01 to 0.1%). This chain uses TRBV20-1 with TRBJ1-2; 9 bases are a match to TRBD1. Germline CDR1 reads DFQATT; CDR2 reads SNEGSKA (reference sequence). The CDR3 sequence is 13 residues long. The V segment lost 6 bases and the J segment 8 bases; nucleotides outside the gene matches: 10. DNA of the CDR3: TGCAGTGCGGCAAGGGGACAGGGTGGCGGCTACACCTTC. This translates into CSAARGQGGGYTF.

The chain links TRBV5-1 to TRBJ2-5; no definite D call. V lost 0 bases, J lost 10 bases, and 13 bases lay in between. The CDR3 loop spans 13 amino acids. Germline CDR1 reads SGHRS; CDR2 reads YFSETQ. CDR3 DNA: TGCGCCAGCAGCTTGGATCAGATCGATAACCAGTACTTC. It codes for CASSLDQIDNQYF.

By proportion, this clonotype is medium-sized. The CDR3 DNA sequence: TGTGCCAGCTTCCGGTGGGGGGCTGCGCCTGAAGCTTTCTTT. Protein sequence: CASFRWGAAPEAFF. V is TRBV7-9 and J is TRBJ1-1, with D maybe TRBD1 (6 bases). CDR1 is SEHNR, CDR2 FQNEAQ, per germline (reference sequence). Trimming shortened V by 8 bases and J by 6 bases, and 19 bases separated the two germline ends. The CDR3 runs 14 residues. Looking up the rest from reference TRBV7-9 and TRBJ1-1 gives the full variable domain: DTGVSQNPRHKITKRGQNVTFRCDPISEHNRLYWYRQTLGQGPEFLTYFQNEAQLEKSRLLSDRFSAERPKGSFSTLEIQRTEQGDSAMYLCASFRWGAAPEAFFGQGTRLTVV.

This CDR3 is CASSAETGRLSGYTF. In DNA form, the CDR3 reads TGTGCCAGCAGCGCAGAGACAGGGCGTTTAAGTGGCTACACCTTC. The rearrangement joins TRBV6-1 to TRBJ1-2; 7 bases map to TRBD1. Germline loops: CDR1 MNHNS, CDR2 SASEGT. J lost 7 bases, V lost 6 bases, and 14 bases had no gene match. The length of the CDR3 is 15 residues.

This rearrangement joins TRBV20-1 to TRBJ1-5; possible D gene TRBD1, 5 bases. Trimming took off 6 bases at V and 3 bases at J, with 18 bases between the two ends. Germline CDR1 DFQATT, CDR2 SNEGSKA (reference sequence). This CDR3 spans 15 amino acids. The chain's CDR3 is CSAVKLAGHNQPQHF. The CDR3 bases are TGCAGTGCCGTCAAACTTGCCGGACACAATCAGCCCCAGCATTTT.

CDR3 DNA sequence: TGTGCCTGGAGCAGAGACAGCCCCAAATATACGGTAGAGACCCAGTACTTC. It yields the protein CAWSRDSPKYTVETQYF. The chain employs TRBV30 and TRBJ2-5; tentative D call: TRBD1 (5 bases). Trimming took 3 bases from V and 4 from J, leaving 24 bases between them. Germline-derived CDR1 and CDR2 are GTSNPN and SVGIG (reference sequence). The CDR3 spans 17 residues.

V and J are TRBV5-1 and TRBJ2-2; D remains unclear. V lost 4 bases and J lost 8, with 6 bases in between. CDR3 size: 11 residues. Germline V gives CDR1 SGHRS, CDR2 YFSETQ. As DNA, the CDR3 is TGCGCCAGCAGCCCCGGTGGGGAGCTGTTTTTT. This translates into CASSPGGELFF.

In its sample, this clonotype is medium-sized. The V and J genes are TRBV6-1 and TRBJ2-5, with TRBD2 as a possible D gene (5 bases). Trimming removed 6 bases from V and 5 bases from J, with 16 bases in between. Germline V gene sequence: CDR1 MNHNS, CDR2 SASEGT. The CDR3 covers 14 residues. CDR3 sequence (DNA): TGTGCCAGCAGCCAACGTGGCGGGTCTGAGACCCAGTACTTC. Residues: CASSQRGGSETQYF.

This clonotype was seen more than once but under ten times. The chain employs TRBV5-6 and TRBJ2-7; 11 bases agree with TRBD1. Germline V gene lookup returns CDR1 SGHDT and CDR2 YYEEEE. This CDR3 region has 13 residues. The trim removed 4 bases at V and 4 bases at J, leaving 1 base unmatched. Here the CDR3 DNA reads TGTGCCAGCAGCAGGGACAGGGGGTACGAGCAGTACTTC. This encodes CASSRDRGYEQYF.

Worth noting for this clonotype: A read error is possible here, since a much larger clone lies one base away. The chain links TRBV20-1 to TRBJ1-1, with D unresolved. Germline V lookup: CDR1 DFQATT, CDR2 SNEGSKA (reference sequence). Trimming cost V 1 base and J 4 bases, with 7 bases left between them. The CDR3 extends over 12 amino acids. CDR3 DNA: TGCAGTGCTAGAGCTGACCCCACTGAAGCTTTCTTT. This translates into CSARADPTEAFF.

The gene calls are TRBV6-1 and TRBJ2-2; D might be TRBD2 (6 bases). The CDR3 spans 16 residues. Germline V gene lookup returns CDR1 MNHNS and CDR2 SASEGT. The V end was cut by 7 bases, the J end by 2 bases, with 17 bases between. CDR3 loop: CASMTGGDTNTGELFF. In nucleotides, the CDR3 is TGTGCCAGCATGACGGGCGGGGATACTAACACCGGGGAGCTGTTTTTT.

This clonotype was observed a handful of times. V is TRBV29-1 and J is TRBJ2-1; possible D gene TRBD2, 6 bases. The CDR3 consists of 12 residues. The germline V and J ends were trimmed by 5 bases and 13 bases, with 18 bases remaining between them. CDR1 SQVTM and CDR2 ANQGSEA come from the germline V gene. This CDR3 is CSVRGLGLLQFF. Here the CDR3 DNA reads TGCAGCGTTAGGGGCCTCGGACTATTACAGTTCTTC.

V gene TRBV11-2 combines with J gene TRBJ2-1; tentative D call: TRBD2 (7 bases). This CDR3 region has 15 residues. Per the germline V gene, CDR1 is SGHAT and CDR2 is FQNNGV. Trimming shortened V by 3 bases and J by 2 bases, and 11 bases separated the two germline ends. CDR3 coding DNA: TGTGCCAGCAGCTTCTGGGGGGGCGCCTACAATGAGCAGTTCTTC. Translated: CASSFWGGAYNEQFF.

The chain employs TRBV19 and TRBJ1-2; 11 nucleotides match TRBD1. The CDR3 sequence is 16 residues long. Germline values: CDR1 LNHDA, CDR2 SQIVND (reference sequence). Trimming removed 5 bases from V and 4 bases from J; junction bases left unmatched: 9. In DNA form, the CDR3 reads TGTGCCAGTAGTCTTGGGACAGGGGGGTTTGGCTATGGCTACACCTTC. This codes for CASSLGTGGFGYGYTF. Together with reference TRBV19 and TRBJ1-2, the CDR3 gives the full variable domain: DGGITQSPKYLFRKEGQNVTLSCEQNLNHDAMYWYRQDPGQGLRLIYYSQIVNDFQKGDIAEGYSVSREKKESFPLTVTSAQKNPTAFYLCASSLGTGGFGYGYTFGSGTRLTVV.

This chain uses TRBV27 with TRBJ2-7, with 8 bases fitting TRBD1. Germline V gives CDR1 MNHEY, CDR2 SMNVEV (reference sequence). This CDR3 region has 16 residues. The ends lost 4 bases at V and 1 base at J; junction bases unmatched: 9. The CDR3 coding sequence is TGTGCCAGCAGTTACAGCAGGACAGGGCCATCCTACGAGCAGTACTTC. Its protein product is CASSYSRTGPSYEQYF.

In this sample, this clonotype is medium-sized. The V gene is TRBV20-1, the J gene TRBJ1-2; weak D call: TRBD1 (6 bases). The ends were cut back, 3 bases at V and 4 bases at J, with 15 bases in the middle. Germline V CDR1 and CDR2: DFQATT, SNEGSKA (reference sequence). The CDR3 extends over 14 amino acids. CDR3 in amino acids: CSARWQGSPYGYTF. DNA for the CDR3: TGCAGTGCTAGGTGGCAGGGGTCTCCCTATGGCTACACCTTC.

This clonotype was seen only a few times. J is TRBJ1-2 and V is TRBV19, with D possibly TRBD1 on 5 matching bases. V was pared by 3 bases and J by 3 bases, with 8 bases between. This CDR3 spans 13 amino acids. CDR1 LNHDA and CDR2 SQIVND come from the germline V gene (reference sequence). The CDR3 is CASSMGQDYGYTF. DNA for the CDR3: TGTGCCAGTAGTATGGGGCAGGACTATGGCTACACCTTC.

This clonotype turned up a few times. This sequence joins TRBV19 and TRBJ1-1; D ambiguous. V was cut by 5 bases and J by 1 base, with 14 bases left in between. Germline V gene data show CDR1 as LNHDA and CDR2 as SQIVND (reference sequence). This CDR3 has 15 residues. CDR3: CASSLAGMGNTEAFF. CDR3 in DNA: TGTGCCAGTAGTTTGGCCGGTATGGGGAACACTGAAGCTTTCTTT.

This chain connects TRBV3-1 to TRBJ2-1; TRBD1 is a possible D gene (6 bases). The CDR3 has 13 residues. CDR1 is LGHDT, CDR2 YNNKEL, per germline (reference sequence). The ends were cut back, 2 bases at V and 15 bases at J, with 17 bases in the middle. CDR3 in DNA: TGTGCCAGCAGCCAATATAGGGGGTCATCTTCGTTCTTC. This codes for CASSQYRGSSSFF.

This clonotype is labeled as medium-sized. The V call is TRBV6-1, the J call TRBJ1-2; the D gene is possibly TRBD1 (5 bases). Trimming pared 5 bases from V and 4 bases from J, leaving 17 bases between. Germline CDR1 reads MNHNS; CDR2 reads SASEGT. The CDR3 is 15 residues long. The CDR3 nucleotides are TGTGCCAGCAGTCCAGGGACCAGGGAAAGCTATGGCTACACCTTC. Its protein product is CASSPGTRESYGYTF.

On this clonotype: One end of the junction is discordant with germline, which a read error may explain. The CDR3 region is CASTLQDRSSPLHF. The DNA for the CDR3 is TGCGCCAGCACCTTGCAGGACAGGAGTTCACCCCTCCACTTT. The V gene is TRBV5-1, the J gene TRBJ1-6, with 7 bases identical to TRBD1. Germline CDR1 SGHRS, CDR2 YFSETQ. CDR3 size: 14 residues.

This clonotype was seen a handful of times. This rearrangement joins TRBV7-3 to TRBJ2-2; D is undetermined. CDR1 and CDR2 from the germline V gene are SGHTA and FQGTGA. The V and J ends lost 1 base and 6 bases respectively, with 9 bases between them. The CDR3 extends over 14 amino acids. The CDR3 loop is CASSLSPSSGELFF. The CDR3 region has the DNA TGTGCCAGCAGCTTAAGTCCAAGCTCCGGGGAGCTGTTTTTT.

The rearrangement links TRBV6-2 or TRBV6-3 to TRBJ2-5; D ambiguous. V was shortened by 10 bases and J by 4 bases, with 13 bases between the two germline ends. From germline, CDR1 is MNHEY and CDR2 SVGEGT. The CDR3 extends over 12 amino acids. CDR3 sequence (DNA): TGTGCCACCCGAGATTCAGGAGAGACCCAGTACTTC. This encodes CATRDSGETQYF.

Note on this clonotype: A much larger clone is a single base away; this may be a read error. The chain has TRBV7-9 and TRBJ1-5, with D tentatively TRBD1 (5 bases). This CDR3 comprises 13 residues. Germline CDR1 reads SEHNR; CDR2 reads FQNEAQ (reference sequence). Trimming took 3 bases from V and 9 from J, leaving 12 bases between them. The CDR3 here is CASSFGGDRPQHF. As DNA, the CDR3 is TGTGCCAGCAGCTTCGGGGGAGATCGGCCCCAGCATTTT.

The chain couples TRBV12-3 or TRBV12-4 to TRBJ1-2; D not resolved. This CDR3 is 11 amino acids long. Trimming cost V 6 bases and J 14 bases, with 16 bases left between them. The CDR3 loop is CASSMGGGWTF. DNA for the CDR3: TGTGCCAGCAGCATGGGTGGCGGTTGGACCTTC.

By share, this clonotype ranks as medium-sized. The chain combines TRBV20-1 with TRBJ1-5; D is uncertain. V was cut by 6 bases and J by 4 bases, with 16 bases left in between. Looked up from germline, CDR1 is DFQATT and CDR2 is SNEGSKA (reference sequence). The CDR3 length is 14 residues. CDR3 DNA: TGCAGTGCGACCCTCAATGGGTGGAATCAGCCCCAGCATTTT. The encoded protein is CSATLNGWNQPQHF.

This clonotype was seen only a few times. The chain links TRBV7-7 to TRBJ2-7, with D maybe TRBD1 (5 bases). CDR1 is SSHAT and CDR2 is FNYEAQ in the germline V gene (reference sequence). This CDR3 is 13 amino acids long. V lost 1 base and J lost 2, with 6 bases in between. For the CDR3, the DNA is TGTGCCAGCAGCTTAGGCAGGGCCTACGAGCAGTACTTC. Amino acids: CASSLGRAYEQYF.